One sample yielded the 20 T cell receptor beta chains listed below, sequenced in a study of circulating CD8 cells and anti-PD-1 response in melanoma (TCRdb year 2020). TCRdb names NextSeq 500 as the instrument used. The QIAseq Immune Repertoire RNA Library Kit, Human TCR Panel, was used to prepare TCR libraries from 15 ng of total RNA. Using fastp at Q25 and MiXCR, TCRdb reprocessed the public reads and kept productive beta chains. Rows with one shared CDR3 protein collapse into an entry with the most common genes and DNA. Within this sample are some 400 distinct CDR3 sequences, with approximately 5.5% of them counted one time only. More than 35% of the sample is held by the ten biggest clonotypes. A BD FACSAria II cell sorter was used to sort four subsets, defined by PD-1 and/or TIGIT, from live CD3+CD8+TCRalphabeta+ cells. Specimen: CD8+ T cells from PBMCs, collected at baseline or after one month of anti-PD-1 therapy (not recorded which). These receptors all stem from a human donor with melanoma.

Sample share makes this clonotype medium-sized (0.01 to 0.1%). This sequence joins TRBV27 and TRBJ2-1; D call uncertain. Germline CDR1 and CDR2: MNHEY and SMNVEV (reference sequence). Trimming removed 7 bases from V and 9 bases from J, with 19 bases in between. CDR3 length: 14 residues. The CDR3, as DNA: TGTGCCAGCACTGATTATGAGTATGGCGGTGAGCAGTTCTTC. This translates into CASTDYEYGGEQFF.

Relative to its sample, this clonotype is medium-sized (0.01 to 0.1%). The chain joins TRBV6-5 to TRBJ2-1; D is ambiguous. The V end lost 8 bases, the J end lost 0 bases, and 14 bases lay between the germline ends. The CDR3 has 15 amino acids. CDR1 and CDR2 from the germline V gene are MNHEY and SVGAGI. As DNA, the CDR3 is TGTGCCAGCCGACCGCACGCGACCTCCTACAATGAGCAGTTCTTC. Its translation is CASRPHATSYNEQFF.

This clonotype counts as large. The chain uses TRBV27 and TRBJ2-1, with D perhaps TRBD2 (6 bases). The germline V and J ends were trimmed by 0 bases and 4 bases, with 10 bases remaining between them. Germline V gene sequence: CDR1 MNHEY, CDR2 SMNVEV (reference sequence). The CDR3 totals 15 residues. The DNA of the CDR3 is TGTGCCAGCAGTTTATCCGGGACTCCATACAATGAGCAGTTCTTC. This codes for CASSLSGTPYNEQFF.

This clonotype rates as large. The chain recombines TRBV12-3 or TRBV12-4 with TRBJ2-1; D is perhaps TRBD1 (6 bases). Between the trimmed V and J ends, which lost 6 bases and 10 bases, there was a span of 13 bases. This CDR3 comprises 12 residues. Here the CDR3 DNA reads TGTGCCAGCAGCCCTCAGGGGTACGAGCAGTTCTTC. This gives the protein CASSPQGYEQFF.

Relative to its sample, this clonotype is large. The chain carries TRBV4-2 and TRBJ2-7, with TRBD1 as a possible D gene (6 bases). CDR3 length equals 15 residues. Trimming left V 3 bases short and J 1 base short, with 13 bases between. Per germline, CDR1 LGHNA and CDR2 YNFKEQ. The CDR3 reads CASSQGATASYEQYF. The CDR3, as DNA: TGTGCCAGCAGCCAGGGGGCTACAGCTTCCTACGAGCAGTACTTC.

By share, this clonotype ranks as large. V and J are TRBV2 and TRBJ1-2, with D possibly being TRBD1 (6 bases). The ends were cut back, 4 bases at V and 7 bases at J, with 10 bases in the middle. The CDR3 runs to 12 residues. In germline, CDR1 is SNHLY, CDR2 FYNNEI. CDR3 amino acids: CASSGRGSGYTF. The CDR3 DNA reads as TGTGCCAGCAGTGGTAGGGGGAGTGGCTACACCTTC.

Sample share makes this clonotype medium-sized (0.01 to 0.1%). The chain links TRBV11-2 to TRBJ2-1, with a weak D call TRBD2 (5 bases). Per the germline V gene, CDR1 is SGHAT and CDR2 is FQNNGV. Trimming took off 7 bases at V and 3 bases at J, with 19 bases between the two ends. This CDR3 spans 16 amino acids. The CDR3 spells CASTPPEGSFYNEQFF. In DNA, the CDR3 is TGTGCCAGCACCCCCCCCGAGGGTTCCTTCTACAATGAGCAGTTCTTC.

Relative to its sample, this clonotype is large (0.1 to 1%). The V and J genes are TRBV27 and TRBJ1-2; D is unclear. V was trimmed by 8 bases and J by 2 bases, leaving 12 bases between them. The CDR3 covers 13 residues. CDR1 and CDR2 (germline): MNHEY, SMNVEV (reference sequence). The CDR3 is CASSREMNYGYTF. For the CDR3, the DNA is TGTGCCAGCTCCCGGGAGATGAACTATGGCTACACCTTC.

This clonotype is medium-sized in the sample. The chain links TRBV9 to TRBJ2-2; D unresolved. Germline assignment: CDR1 SGDLS and CDR2 YYNGEE. The CDR3 sequence is 14 residues long. V was shortened by 1 base and J by 2 bases, with 6 bases between the two germline ends. The chain's CDR3 is CASSVRPNTGELFF. In nucleotides, the CDR3 is TGTGCCAGCAGCGTAAGGCCCAACACCGGGGAGCTGTTTTTT. Looking up the rest from reference TRBV9 and TRBJ2-2 gives the full variable domain: DSGVTQTPKHLITATGQRVTLRCSPRSGDLSVYWYQQSLDQGLQFLIQYYNGEERAKGNILERFSAQQFPDLHSELNLSSLELGDSALYFCASSVRPNTGELFFGEGSRLTVL.

By share, this clonotype counts as large (0.1 to 1%). The chain links TRBV29-1 to TRBJ1-2; a weak D match, TRBD1 (5 bases). V was shortened by 2 bases and J by 2 bases, with 12 bases between the two germline ends. CDR3 length equals 14 residues. Germline V gene data show CDR1 as SQVTM and CDR2 as ANQGSEA. This chain's CDR3 is CSVEKAGYNYGYTF. The CDR3 nucleotides are TGCAGCGTTGAAAAGGCAGGGTACAACTATGGCTACACCTTC.

By sample share, this clonotype is large. V is TRBV3-2 and J is TRBJ2-4; the table calls TRBD1, which could not be checked here. TRBV3-2 is designated a pseudogene. The CDR3 covers 16 residues. The CDR3 region is CASSRLQGLAKNIQYF. CDR3 sequence (DNA): TGTGCCAGCAGCCGTTTACAGGGTTTAGCCAAAAACATTCAGTACTTC.

In its sample, this clonotype was seen a few times. The V and J genes are TRBV4-1 and TRBJ2-7; perhaps TRBD2 as D (5 bases). CDR3 size: 14 residues. V lost 2 bases to trimming and J lost 2 bases, with 10 bases between them. Per germline, CDR1 MGHRA and CDR2 YSYEKL. The CDR3 loop is CASSQTRFTYEQYF. The CDR3 DNA reads as TGCGCCAGCAGCCAAACTAGATTCACCTACGAGCAGTACTTC.

By share, this clonotype ranks as large. The chain uses TRBV29-1 and TRBJ2-5; D gene unclear. Trimming removed 1 base from V and 2 bases from J, with 17 bases in between. CDR1 and CDR2 from the germline V gene are SQVTM and ANQGSEA. The CDR3 extends over 16 amino acids. The CDR3 DNA follows: TGCAGCGTTGAAGGGGGTTTTGGCAGCGTACAAGAGACCCAGTACTTC. This gives the protein CSVEGGFGSVQETQYF.

By its share, this clonotype is large. The chain uses TRBV7-2 and TRBJ2-7, with TRBD2 identical over 9 bases. With 5 bases clipped from V and 1 base from J, the junction kept 18 bases outside the gene matches. The germline CDR1 and CDR2 sequences are SGHTA and FQGNSA. The CDR3 is 19 residues long. The CDR3, as DNA: TGTGCCAGCAGCCTAACCCCCAGGGTAGCGGGGGCTCTATCCTACGAGCAGTACTTC. This gives the protein CASSLTPRVAGALSYEQYF.

As regards this clonotype: This may stem from a read error, because a much larger clone lies one nucleotide away. The conserved phenylalanine or tryptophan is not found at the CDR3 terminus, so this likely reflects a read error. The V call is TRBV5-1, the J call TRBJ2-7, with 10 bases fitting TRBD1. Trimming removed 6 bases from V and 7 bases from J; junction bases left unmatched: 13. From germline, CDR1 is SGHRS and CDR2 YFSETQ. The CDR3 totals 15 residues. CDR3 DNA sequence: TGCGCCAGCACCCTCTACCTCGACAGGGGGCGTGAGCAGTACTCC. Translated, it gives CASTLYLDRGREQYS.

In this sample, this clonotype is medium-sized (0.01 to 0.1%). The chain carries TRBV20-1 and TRBJ2-7; 7 nucleotides match TRBD1. Looked up from germline, CDR1 is DFQATT and CDR2 is SNEGSKA (reference sequence). The CDR3 consists of 14 residues. Trimming at V came to 3 bases and at J to 4 bases, leaving 9 bases not matched to a gene. CDR3 amino acids: CSASRGRRSYEQYF. The CDR3 nucleotides are TGCAGTGCTAGCAGGGGGAGAAGGAGTTACGAGCAGTACTTC.

In the case of this clonotype: It may be a read error: a sequence one base away is much more abundant. The rearrangement uses TRBV28 and TRBJ1-3; D call uncertain. This CDR3 region has 14 residues. CDR1 is MDHEN, CDR2 SYDVKM, per germline. CDR3 residues: CASSHPSYGDTIYF. The DNA of the CDR3 is TGTGCCAGCAGCCACCCTTCGTATGGAGACACCATATATTTT.

This clonotype has more than one count but fewer than ten. V and J are TRBV19 and TRBJ2-2; D unresolved. Per germline, CDR1 LNHDA and CDR2 SQIVND (reference sequence). This CDR3 contains 14 residues. V gave up 3 bases and J gave up 1 base, with 6 bases separating them. CDR3 DNA sequence: TGTGCCAGTAGTATGTTTCTGAACACCGGGGAGCTGTTTTTT. It specifies CASSMFLNTGELFF.

This clonotype is hyperexpanded in the sample. The rearrangement joins TRBV20-1 to TRBJ2-7; D is possibly TRBD1 (6 bases). Germline V gene data show CDR1 as DFQATT and CDR2 as SNEGSKA (reference sequence). This CDR3 region has 14 residues. V was shortened by 5 bases and J by 2 bases, with 16 bases between the two germline ends. This CDR3 reads CSADSSDSPYEQYF. CDR3 coding DNA: TGCAGTGCTGACTCGTCGGACAGTCCCTACGAGCAGTACTTC.

By sample fraction, this clonotype is large. The V and J genes are TRBV28 and TRBJ2-7; 7 bases align to TRBD2. The germline CDR1 and CDR2 sequences are MDHEN and SYDVKM. The CDR3 runs to 14 residues. J gave up 3 bases and V 1 base, and 3 bases lay outside the gene matches. DNA for the CDR3: TGTGCCAGCAGTTTATCCCCGGGGGGCTACGAGCAGTACTTC. Its protein product is CASSLSPGGYEQYF.